This is a list of T cell receptor beta chains from one sample in a study of blood T cell repertoires in COVID-19. The method was immunoSEQ multiplex PCR; TCRdb's version includes in-frame clones alone and lacks a portion of them. The sample lists 55,000 to 85,000 clones; over 65% were seen once. The sequenced sample was peripheral blood. The receptor source for this set is a woman aged 70-85 years with acute or convalescent COVID-19. CDR3s include the opening cysteine and the closing phenylalanine or tryptophan. A D gene is named only where the DNA matches it firmly. A row's size may be missing; if present it is once, few, many or a size class.

NA | NA | TRBJ1-6 | TRBV2 | TGTGCCAGCCGCGGGGAGAGCTCCTATAATTCACCCCTCCACTTT | CASRGESSYNSPLHF
NA | NA | TRBJ2-5 | TRBV10-3 | TGTGCCATCAGTGACTACCGGACAGCCCAAGAGACCCAGTACTTC | CAISDYRTAQETQYF
once | NA | TRBJ2-5 | TRBV6-6 | TGTGCCACCCACTTTGCGAGGGGGGGAGAAGAGACCCAGTACTTC | CATHFARGGEETQYF
NA | NA | TRBJ1-1 | TRBV18 | TGTGCCAGCTCACTGGAGAGGGTGAACACTGAAGCTTTCTTT | CASSLERVNTEAFF
NA | NA | TRBJ1-5 | TRBV30 | TGTGCCTGGAGGTCCCCCCCGGGCGGGGGAGGTCAGCCCCAGCATTTT | CAWRSPPGGGGQPQHF
few | NA | TRBJ2-6 | TRBV19 | TGTGCCAGTAGTATATCCGGACAGTCGGCCAACGTCCTGACTTTC | CASSISGQSANVLTF
NA | NA | TRBJ1-5 | TRBV6-5 | TGTGCCAGCAGTTCCCCGTATCAGCCCCAGCATTTT | CASSSPYQPQHF
NA | TRBD2 | TRBJ2-2 | TRBV18 | TGTGCCAGCTCACCATCAGGGAGGGTCGACACCGGGGAGCTGTTTTTT | CASSPSGRVDTGELFF
NA | NA | TRBJ2-7 | TRBV5-4 | TGTGCCAGCAGCACCCGGGGCTCCTACGAGCAGTACTTC | CASSTRGSYEQYF
NA | TRBD2 | TRBJ2-1 | TRBV27 | TGTGCCAGCAGTGGACTAGCGGGAGCGTTATACAATGAGCAGTTCTTC | CASSGLAGALYNEQFF
NA | TRBD2 | TRBJ2-2 | TRBV4-2 | TGTGCCAGCAGCCGGGACTCGCGGACTAGCGTGACCACCGGGGAGCTGTTTTTT | CASSRDSRTSVTTGELFF
NA | NA | TRBJ1-3 | TRBV2 | TGTGCCAGCAGGGAGACTCCTTACTCTGGAAACACCATATATTTT | CASRETPYSGNTIYF
NA | TRBD1 | TRBJ1-1 | TRBV5-5 | TGTGCCAGCAGCCCATACGCCGGGACAGGGGCCACTGAAGCTTTCTTT | CASSPYAGTGATEAFF
NA | NA | TRBJ2-7 | TRBV3-1/TRBV3-2 | TGTGCCAGCAGCACCTTCTTAGCGTACGAGCAGTACTTC | CASSTFLAYEQYF
NA | TRBD2 | TRBJ2-3 | TRBV19 | TGTGCCAGTGGTATCGGGACTAGCGCTCCAGATACGCAGTATTTT | CASGIGTSAPDTQYF
NA | TRBD1 | TRBJ2-3 | TRBV29-1 | TGCAGCATGGGGGGACAGGGAACAGATACGCAGTATTTT | CSMGGQGTDTQYF
NA | NA | TRBJ1-5 | TRBV7-2 | TGTGCCAGCAGCCTATCCCAGGCAGGAGGTCAGCCCCAGCATTTT | CASSLSQAGGQPQHF
NA | NA | TRBJ1-6 | TRBV5-6 | TGTGCCAGCAGCTTTGACAGCTCCTATAATTCACCCCTCCACTTT | CASSFDSSYNSPLHF
few | NA | TRBJ2-7 | TRBV19 | TGTGCCAGTAGTATAGGGGCGTCCCAGACCTACGAGCAGTACTTC | CASSIGASQTYEQYF
NA | NA | TRBJ1-3 | TRBV30 | TGTGCCTGGACACGCGGGGGCACGACGGACACCATATATTTT | CAWTRGGTTDTIYF
NA | NA | TRBJ2-5 | TRBV5-1 | TGCGCCAGCAGCTTGGGGGCGATGGCGGGGTGGCGGTCGGAGACCCAGTACTTC | CASSLGAMAGWRSETQYF
NA | TRBD2 | TRBJ2-2 | TRBV4-1 | TGCGCCAGCAGCCCACGGACTAGCGGGGTGAACACCGGGGAGCTGTTTTTT | CASSPRTSGVNTGELFF
NA | TRBD2 | TRBJ2-2 | TRBV7-2 | TGTGCCAGCAGCTTAGTAGCTAGCGGGGCGAACACCGGGGAGCTGTTTTTT | CASSLVASGANTGELFF
NA | NA | TRBJ2-7 | TRBV18 | TGTGCCAGCTCACCCCAGGGGAACAGAGCCTACGAGCAGTACTTC | CASSPQGNRAYEQYF
NA | NA | TRBJ1-6 | TRBV27 | TGTGCCAGCAGTTTAGCGCAGGGAAACTCACCCCTCCACTTT | CASSLAQGNSPLHF
many | NA | TRBJ1-5 | TRBV19 | TGTGCCAGTGCCACCTCCCCGGGGGGGGATCAGCCCCAGCATTTT | CASATSPGGDQPQHF
NA | NA | TRBJ2-3 | TRBV27 | TGTGCCAGCAGTTCCCCGAGTGGCACAGATACGCAGTATTTT | CASSSPSGTDTQYF
NA | TRBD1 | TRBJ2-3 | TRBV29-1 | TGCAGCGTCGACCCGGGACAGGGTATCGCAGATACGCAGTATTTT | CSVDPGQGIADTQYF
NA | NA | TRBJ2-5 | TRBV12-3/TRBV12-4 | TGTGCCAGCAGTTTTTCAGGGACCCAGTACTTC | CASSFSGTQYF
NA | TRBD1 | TRBJ1-1 | TRBV28 | TGTGCCAGCAGTTTTGGGACAGGGGGCACTGAAGCTTTCTTT | CASSFGTGGTEAFF
NA | NA | TRBJ2-7 | TRBV3-1/TRBV3-2 | TGTGCCAGCAGCCAAGAGTGGGGGGCGGGAGCTTCCTACGAGCAGTACTTC | CASSQEWGAGASYEQYF
NA | NA | TRBJ2-6 | TRBV7-2 | TGTGCCAGCAGCTCAGACTCTGGGGCCAACGTCCTGACTTTC | CASSSDSGANVLTF
NA | TRBD1 | TRBJ1-4 | TRBV15 | TGTGCCACCAGCAGGCCCAGGGGGGATTGGGGAACTAATGAAAAACTGTTTTTT | CATSRPRGDWGTNEKLFF
few | TRBD1 | TRBJ1-2 | TRBV6-2/TRBV6-3 | TGTGCCAGCAGTTACCTACAGGGGAACTATGGCTACACCTTC | CASSYLQGNYGYTF
NA | TRBD1 | TRBJ1-5 | TRBV19 | TGTGCCAGTAGTGCAATAAGACAGGGTCAGGATCAGCCCCAGCATTTT | CASSAIRQGQDQPQHF